The entry that follows covers one T cell receptor beta chain sequence. Its cognate antigen is unknown. Sequenced by immunoSEQ multiplex PCR; TCRdb stores in-frame clones only, minus some. This repertoire shows 160,000 or so clones, more than 75% found once; its top ten account for about 3%. The source of the sample is a study of cytomegalovirus exposure and HLA in healthy donors. Findings of the study overall: Cytomegalovirus-associated TCR beta chains were listed, numbering 164. For most TCR sequences rarity was the rule, although some public TCRs occurred in many donors.

This CDR3 is built from 15 residues. Germline V lookup: CDR1 MNHEY, CDR2 SVGAGI. Unmatched junction bases numbered 5, after V lost 2 bases and J lost 3 bases. The sample was PBMCs. This sequence was found in a man aged 18 to 29 in good health and CMV-seronegative. The chain joins TRBV6-5 to TRBJ1-1, with 8 nucleotides matching TRBD1. CDR3 nucleotide sequence: TGTGCCAGCAGTTACACGACAGGGGAGGACACTGAAGCTTTCTTT. Translation: CASSYTTGEDTEAFF.